The sequence of this T cell receptor (beta chain) was determined in a study of blood T cell repertoires in COVID-19. The overall study: From T cells, B-cell-depleted T cells, or PBMCs came the material, which was cDNA or gDNA.

In the source study's methods: Using reference gene primer amplification, nucleated cell counts were estimated. Sequenced by immunoSEQ multiplex PCR; TCRdb stores in-frame clones only, minus some. The V and J calls and the clone size are those of that table, but D and trimming were determined from the DNA. The data contain 120,000 to 150,000 clones, around 82% of them singletons. The CDR3 contains 15 residues. V was clipped by 2 bases and J by 9 bases, with 14 bases between them. In germline, CDR1 is MNHEY, CDR2 SVGEGT. This TCR came from a human donor with acute or convalescent COVID-19. The donor label of this sample is uncertain. The sequenced sample consisted of peripheral blood. The V call is TRBV6-2 or TRBV6-3, the J call TRBJ1-6, with D possibly TRBD1 on 6 matching bases. Here the CDR3 DNA reads TGTGCCAGCAGTTACGAAGGGGGAAAGAGTTCACCCCTCCACTTT. This translates into CASSYEGGKSSPLHF.